The T cell receptor (beta chain) described here comes from a study of neurological immune-mediated disorders. Whole-study results and caveats: The greatest TCR clonal expansion occurred in HTLV-1-associated myelopathy and the least in multiple sclerosis, which fell below healthy controls.

Specified time point: longitudinal time-point 3. This clonotype occurred many times. Its target is not known. The CDR3 totals 13 residues. CDR1 is MNHEY and CDR2 is SVGAGI in the germline V gene. Trimming at V came to 9 bases and at J to 2 bases, leaving 5 bases not matched to a gene. Template-switch 5'RACE cDNA synthesis added a 10-nucleotide unique molecular identifier. TCRdb fed the 5' RACE reads into MiXCR, producing one record per CDR3 protein. The table lists around 51,000 distinct CDR3 sequences, 12% of them singletons. The sequence was collected from a male donor with HTLV-1-associated myelopathy (HAM/TSP). Material for sequencing was PBMCs. The chain has TRBV6-5 and TRBJ1-2; 8 bases align to TRBD1. The CDR3 coding sequence is TGTGCCAGTCTACAGGGGGAAAACTATGGCTACACCTTC. Translation: CASLQGENYGYTF.